One sample yielded the 10 T cell receptor beta chains listed below, sequenced in a study of T cell responses to AZD1222 COVID-19 vaccine (dated by TCRdb to the early 2020s). Libraries were prepared through the immunoSEQ multiplex PCR assay. The table was pulled from immuneACCESS by TCRdb, which kept in-frame rearrangements only. Such tables lose some clones; where checked, under half of the loss comes from unresolved V genes, and the rest has no known cause. A total of about 160,000 clones appear in this sample, approximately 90% of them only once. The ten largest account for 6.5% to 8.5% of the sample. The time point label corresponds to: baseline before first vaccination. This sample comprised peripheral blood, obtained on day 0 of AZD1222 vaccination. The receptors were sampled from an adult in good health.

This chain uses TRBV27 with TRBJ2-5, with TRBD1 as a possible D gene (6 bases). Trimming cost V 5 bases and J 5 bases, with 21 bases left between them. Germline V CDR1 and CDR2: MNHEY, SMNVEV (reference sequence). The CDR3 has 16 amino acids. In DNA, the CDR3 is TGTGCCAGCAGTCCCTCCGCAGGGGAAATTCAGGAGACCCAGTACTTC. Its protein is CASSPSAGEIQETQYF.

This rearrangement joins TRBV6-1 to TRBJ2-3; 8 bases are a match to TRBD2. CDR3 size: 16 residues. V shed 3 bases and J 1 base; nucleotides not matched to a gene: 6. Germline V lookup: CDR1 MNHNS, CDR2 SASEGT. The CDR3 nucleotides read TGTGCCAGCAGTGATAGGGCGGGGGGTCGCACAGATACGCAGTATTTT. Translation gives CASSDRAGGRTDTQYF.

The rearrangement uses TRBV30 and TRBJ1-6; D gene ambiguous. Looked up from germline, CDR1 is GTSNPN and CDR2 is SVGIG (reference sequence). The CDR3 totals 14 residues. Trimming pared 4 bases from V and 10 bases from J, leaving 17 bases between. CDR3 region: CAWTKGGGVSPLHF. Written as DNA, the CDR3 is TGTGCCTGGACCAAGGGTGGCGGGGTATCACCCCTCCACTTT.

The chain has TRBV3-1 (or the pseudogene TRBV3-2) and TRBJ2-2; D gene ambiguous. Trimming shortened V by 5 bases and J by 2 bases, and 6 bases separated the two germline ends. The length of the CDR3 is 13 residues. CDR1 is LGHDT, CDR2 YNNKEL, per germline (reference sequence). The CDR3 protein is CASSRLNTGELFF. DNA of the CDR3: TGTGCCAGCAGCAGACTTAACACCGGGGAGCTGTTTTTT.

This chain joins TRBV6-5 and TRBJ2-7; D might be TRBD1 (5 bases). V shed 4 bases and J shed 2 bases, with 18 bases lying between them. Looked up from germline, CDR1 is MNHEY and CDR2 is SVGAGI. This CDR3 is built from 16 residues. The CDR3 sequence is CASSSPGKTAAYEQYF. CDR3 DNA: TGTGCCAGCAGTTCTCCAGGAAAGACAGCAGCCTACGAGCAGTACTTC.

The rearrangement links TRBV19 to TRBJ2-2; no clear D gene. This CDR3 is 11 amino acids long. Germline-derived CDR1 and CDR2 are LNHDA and SQIVND (reference sequence). The V gene lost 8 bases and the J gene lost 2 bases, with 3 bases spanning the gap. The CDR3 DNA reads TGTGCCAGTGTAAACACCGGGGAGCTGTTTTTT. It translates to CASVNTGELFF.

The sample holds one count of this clone. The V call is TRBV24-1, the J call TRBJ2-3; 9 bases align to TRBD2. Germline V gene data show CDR1 as KGHDR and CDR2 as SFDVKD. This CDR3 comprises 16 residues. J lost 4 bases, V lost 3 bases, and 7 bases had no gene match. DNA of the CDR3: TGTGCCACCAGTGATACAGCGGGGGGCGCAGCAGATACGCAGTATTTT. This codes for CATSDTAGGAADTQYF.

This rearrangement joins TRBV7-9 to TRBJ1-2, with D possibly matching TRBD1 (5 bases). The CDR3 is made up of 15 amino acids. Looked up from germline, CDR1 is SEHNR and CDR2 is FQNEAQ (reference sequence). V was pared by 5 bases and J by 0 bases, with 13 bases between. The CDR3 nucleotides read TGTGCCAGCAGCGCCGGGGACGGGACTAACTATGGCTACACCTTC. Protein product: CASSAGDGTNYGYTF.

J is TRBJ1-5 and V is TRBV7-9; TRBD1 is a possible D gene (6 bases). In germline, CDR1 is SEHNR, CDR2 FQNEAQ (reference sequence). V was cut by 3 bases and J by 7 bases, with 16 bases left in between. CDR3 length: 15 amino acids. As DNA, the CDR3 is TGTGCCAGCAGCTTTTCAGAGGGGGTTCGGCAGCCCCAGCATTTT. Its translation: CASSFSEGVRQPQHF. Full variable domain (outside the CDR3, taken from reference TRBV7-9 and TRBJ1-5): DTGVSQNPRHKITKRGQNVTFRCDPISEHNRLYWYRQTLGQGPEFLTYFQNEAQLEKSRLLSDRFSAERPKGSFSTLEIQRTEQGDSAMYLCASSFSEGVRQPQHFGDGTRLSIL.

The chain carries TRBV5-3 and TRBJ2-1; 11 bases match TRBD1. Being an ORF, TRBV5-3 has a function that is uncertain. The CDR3 is 15 amino acids. With V trimmed by 4 bases and J by 8 bases, 8 bases remained unmatched. In DNA, the CDR3 is TGTGCCAGAAGCCCTGGACAGGGGGCCTGGGATGAGCAGTTCTTC. It specifies CARSPGQGAWDEQFF.